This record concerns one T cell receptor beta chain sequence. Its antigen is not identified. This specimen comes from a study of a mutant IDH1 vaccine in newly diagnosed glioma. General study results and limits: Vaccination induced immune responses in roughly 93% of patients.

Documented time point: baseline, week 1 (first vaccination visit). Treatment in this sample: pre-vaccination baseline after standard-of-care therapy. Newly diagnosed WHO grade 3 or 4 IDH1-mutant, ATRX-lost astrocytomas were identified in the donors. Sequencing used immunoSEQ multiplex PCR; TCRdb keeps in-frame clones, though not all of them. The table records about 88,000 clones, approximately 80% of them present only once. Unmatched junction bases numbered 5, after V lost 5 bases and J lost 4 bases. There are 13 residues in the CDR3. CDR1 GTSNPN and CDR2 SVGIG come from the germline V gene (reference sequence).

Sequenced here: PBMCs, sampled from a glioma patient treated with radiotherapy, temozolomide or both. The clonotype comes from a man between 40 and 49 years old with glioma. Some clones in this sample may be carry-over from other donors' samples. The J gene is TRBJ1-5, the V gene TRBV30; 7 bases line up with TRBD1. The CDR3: CAWAGQKNQPQHF. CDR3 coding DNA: TGTGCCTGGGCGGGACAGAAAAATCAGCCCCAGCATTTT.